The table lists the clone carrying this T cell receptor beta chain with a few counts. This record comes from a study of blood T cell repertoires in COVID-19. Study in general: Some COVID-19 samples were acute and others convalescent; all came from the United States, Italy and Spain. T cells, B-cell-depleted T cells, or PBMCs supplied cDNA or gDNA.

Living in about two dozen US areas, the participants were between roughly 18 and 90 years of age. Germline CDR1 SNHLY, CDR2 FYNNEI. Unmatched junction bases numbered 5, after V lost 6 bases and J lost 3 bases. The CDR3 loop spans 15 amino acids. Original handling: The assay estimated nucleated cells by amplifying reference gene primers. Using immunoSEQ multiplex PCR, the repertoire was profiled, and TCRdb retains in-frame clones only, with some absent. V and J calls and clone size are copied from that table; D and trimming were computed from the DNA. Of about 230,000 clones listed, approximately 84% were seen once; the top ten hold 15% to 17%.

The sequenced sample consisted of PBMCs or T cells enriched from blood (not recorded which). This sequence was found in a man between 18 and 35 years old who had recovered from COVID-19. The chain joins TRBV2 to TRBJ1-6, with 7 bases matching TRBD1. The CDR3 region has the DNA TGTGCCAGCAGCCGGGACAGAGACTATAATTCACCCCTCCACTTT. Translating it yields CASSRDRDYNSPLHF.